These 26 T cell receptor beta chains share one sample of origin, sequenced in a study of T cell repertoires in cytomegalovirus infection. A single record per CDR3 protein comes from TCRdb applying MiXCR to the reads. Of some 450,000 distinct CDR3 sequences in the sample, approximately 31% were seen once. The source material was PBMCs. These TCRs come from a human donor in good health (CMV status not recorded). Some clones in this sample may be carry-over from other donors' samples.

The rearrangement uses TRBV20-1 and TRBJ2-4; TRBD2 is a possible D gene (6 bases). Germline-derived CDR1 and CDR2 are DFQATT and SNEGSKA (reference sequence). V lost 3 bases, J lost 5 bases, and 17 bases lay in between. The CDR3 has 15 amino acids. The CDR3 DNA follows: TGCAGTGCTAGCCGGACTCGGGGGAATCAAAACATTCAGTACTTC. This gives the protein CSASRTRGNQNIQYF.

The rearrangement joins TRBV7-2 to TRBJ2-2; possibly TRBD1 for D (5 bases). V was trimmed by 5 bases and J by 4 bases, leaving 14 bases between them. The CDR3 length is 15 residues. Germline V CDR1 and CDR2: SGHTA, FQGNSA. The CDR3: CASSPMARATGELFF. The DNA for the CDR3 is TGTGCCAGCAGCCCCATGGCCAGGGCCACCGGGGAGCTGTTTTTT.

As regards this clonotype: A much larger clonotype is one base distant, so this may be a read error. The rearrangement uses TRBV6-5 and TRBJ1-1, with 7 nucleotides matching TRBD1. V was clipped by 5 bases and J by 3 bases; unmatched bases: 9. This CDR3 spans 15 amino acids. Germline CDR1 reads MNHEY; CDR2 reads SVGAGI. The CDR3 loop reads CASSQGGGLYTEAFF. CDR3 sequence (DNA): TGTGCCAGCAGTCAAGGGGGCGGTTTGTACACTGAAGCTTTCTTT.

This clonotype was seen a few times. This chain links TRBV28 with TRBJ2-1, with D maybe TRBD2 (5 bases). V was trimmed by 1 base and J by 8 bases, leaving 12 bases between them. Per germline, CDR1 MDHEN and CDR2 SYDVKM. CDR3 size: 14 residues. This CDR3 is CASSLLGSLDEQFF. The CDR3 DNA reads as TGTGCCAGCAGTTTATTGGGGAGTCTCGATGAGCAGTTCTTC.

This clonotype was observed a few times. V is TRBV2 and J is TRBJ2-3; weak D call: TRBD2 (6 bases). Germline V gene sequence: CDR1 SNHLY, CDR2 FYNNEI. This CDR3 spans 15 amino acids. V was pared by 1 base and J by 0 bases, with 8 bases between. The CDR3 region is CASSEDRGSTDTQYF. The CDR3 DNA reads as TGTGCCAGCAGTGAAGACCGGGGGAGCACAGATACGCAGTATTTT.

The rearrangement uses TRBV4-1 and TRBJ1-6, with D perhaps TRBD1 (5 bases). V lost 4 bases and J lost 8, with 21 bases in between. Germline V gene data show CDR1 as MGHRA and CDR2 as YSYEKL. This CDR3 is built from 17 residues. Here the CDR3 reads CASSPGEGTTRDSPLHF. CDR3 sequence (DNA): TGCGCCAGCAGCCCGGGGGAGGGGACTACACGGGATTCACCCCTCCACTTT.

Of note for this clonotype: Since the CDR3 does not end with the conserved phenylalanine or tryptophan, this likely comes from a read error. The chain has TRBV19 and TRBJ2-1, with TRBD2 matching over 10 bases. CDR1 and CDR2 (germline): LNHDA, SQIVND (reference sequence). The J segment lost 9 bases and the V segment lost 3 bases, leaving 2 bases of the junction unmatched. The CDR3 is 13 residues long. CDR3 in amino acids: CASSMRLAGEQFL. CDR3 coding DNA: TGTGCCAGTAGTATGCGACTAGCGGGTGAGCAGTTCTTA.

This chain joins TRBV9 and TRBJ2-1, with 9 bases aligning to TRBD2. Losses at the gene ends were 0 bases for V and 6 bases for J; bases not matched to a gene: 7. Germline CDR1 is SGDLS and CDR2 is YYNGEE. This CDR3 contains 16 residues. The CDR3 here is CASSVAGAGGLNEQFF. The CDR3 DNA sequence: TGTGCCAGCAGCGTAGCTGGCGCGGGGGGGCTCAATGAGCAGTTCTTC.

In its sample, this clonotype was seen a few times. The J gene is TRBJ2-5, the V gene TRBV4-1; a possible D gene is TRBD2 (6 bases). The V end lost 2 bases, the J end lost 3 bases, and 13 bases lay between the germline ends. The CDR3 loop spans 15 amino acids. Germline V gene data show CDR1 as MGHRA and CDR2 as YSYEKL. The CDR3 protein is CASSQLTGGEETQYF. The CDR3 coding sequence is TGCGCCAGCAGCCAACTGACGGGCGGGGAAGAGACCCAGTACTTC.

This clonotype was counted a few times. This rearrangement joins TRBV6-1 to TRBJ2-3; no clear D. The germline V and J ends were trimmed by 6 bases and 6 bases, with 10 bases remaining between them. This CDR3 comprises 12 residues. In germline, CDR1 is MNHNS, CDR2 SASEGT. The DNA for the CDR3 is TGTGCCAGCAGCCAGGCCGCGGATACGCAGTATTTT. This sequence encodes CASSQAADTQYF.

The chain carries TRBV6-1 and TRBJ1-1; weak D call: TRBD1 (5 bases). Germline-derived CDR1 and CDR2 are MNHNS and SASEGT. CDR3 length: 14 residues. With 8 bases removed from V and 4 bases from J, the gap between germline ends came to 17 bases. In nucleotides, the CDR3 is TGTGCCAGCTCCCGAACAGGAATGGGCACTGAAGCTTTCTTT. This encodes CASSRTGMGTEAFF.

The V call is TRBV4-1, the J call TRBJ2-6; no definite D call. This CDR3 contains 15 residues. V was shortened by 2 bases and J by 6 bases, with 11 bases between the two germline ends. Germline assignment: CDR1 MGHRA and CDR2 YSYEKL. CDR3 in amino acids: CASSQLDLVANVLTF. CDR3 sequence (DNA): TGCGCCAGCAGCCAACTCGATCTGGTGGCCAACGTCCTGACTTTC.

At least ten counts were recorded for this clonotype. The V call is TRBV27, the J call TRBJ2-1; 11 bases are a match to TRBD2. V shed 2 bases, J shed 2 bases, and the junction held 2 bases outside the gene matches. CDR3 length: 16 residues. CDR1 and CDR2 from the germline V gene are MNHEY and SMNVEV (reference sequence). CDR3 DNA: TGTGCCAGCAGTTTAAATAGCGGGGGGGCCTACAATGAGCAGTTCTTC. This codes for CASSLNSGGAYNEQFF.

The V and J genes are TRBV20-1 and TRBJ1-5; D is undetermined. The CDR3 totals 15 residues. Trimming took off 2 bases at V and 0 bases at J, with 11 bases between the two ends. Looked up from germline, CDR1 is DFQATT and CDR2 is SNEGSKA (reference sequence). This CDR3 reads CSARSQTYSNQPQHF. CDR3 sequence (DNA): TGCAGTGCTAGATCGCAGACCTATAGCAATCAGCCCCAGCATTTT.

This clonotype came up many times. Written as DNA, the CDR3 is TGTGCCAGTAGAGCGACTAGCCTCACCGGGGAGCTGTTTTTT. Encoded protein: CASRATSLTGELFF. The J gene is TRBJ2-2, the V gene TRBV19; 7 bases agree with TRBD2. Germline V CDR1 and CDR2: LNHDA, SQIVND (reference sequence). The V segment lost 6 bases and the J segment 4 bases; nucleotides outside the gene matches: 5. The CDR3 is made up of 14 amino acids.

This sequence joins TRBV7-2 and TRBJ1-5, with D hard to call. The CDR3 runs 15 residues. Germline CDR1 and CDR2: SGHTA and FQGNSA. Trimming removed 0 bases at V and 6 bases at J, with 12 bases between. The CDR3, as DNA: TGTGCCAGCAGCTTAGCGGTATTGGGCCTTCAGCCCCAGCATTTT. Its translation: CASSLAVLGLQPQHF.

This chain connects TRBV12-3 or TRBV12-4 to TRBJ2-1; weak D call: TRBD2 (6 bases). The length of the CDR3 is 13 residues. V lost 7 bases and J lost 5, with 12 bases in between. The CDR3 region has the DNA TGTGCCAGCAAGGCTAGCGATCACAATGAGCAGTTCTTC. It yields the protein CASKASDHNEQFF.

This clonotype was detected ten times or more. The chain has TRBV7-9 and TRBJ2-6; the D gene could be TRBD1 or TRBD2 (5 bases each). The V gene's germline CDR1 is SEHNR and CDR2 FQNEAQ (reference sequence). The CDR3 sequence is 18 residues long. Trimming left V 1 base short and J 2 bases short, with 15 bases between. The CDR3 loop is CASSLDMGVTTGANVLTF. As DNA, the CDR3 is TGTGCCAGCAGCTTAGATATGGGGGTAACAACTGGGGCCAACGTCCTGACTTTC. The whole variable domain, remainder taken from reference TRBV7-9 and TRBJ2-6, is DTGVSQNPRHKITKRGQNVTFRCDPISEHNRLYWYRQTLGQGPEFLTYFQNEAQLEKSRLLSDRFSAERPKGSFSTLEIQRTEQGDSAMYLCASSLDMGVTTGANVLTFGAGSRLTVL.

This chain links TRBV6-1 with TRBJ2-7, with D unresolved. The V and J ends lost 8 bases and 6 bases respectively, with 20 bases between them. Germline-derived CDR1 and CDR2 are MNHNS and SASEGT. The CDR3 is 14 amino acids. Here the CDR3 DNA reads TGTGCCAGCCGCATGTGGACCTCGGACCTCGAGCAGTACTTC. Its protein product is CASRMWTSDLEQYF.

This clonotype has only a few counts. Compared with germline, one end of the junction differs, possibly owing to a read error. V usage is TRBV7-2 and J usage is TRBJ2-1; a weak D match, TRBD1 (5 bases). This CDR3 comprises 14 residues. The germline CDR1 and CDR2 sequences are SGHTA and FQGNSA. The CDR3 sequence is CASSLGRAHNEQLF. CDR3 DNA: TGTGCCAGCAGCTTAGGCAGGGCTCACAATGAGCAGCTCTTC.

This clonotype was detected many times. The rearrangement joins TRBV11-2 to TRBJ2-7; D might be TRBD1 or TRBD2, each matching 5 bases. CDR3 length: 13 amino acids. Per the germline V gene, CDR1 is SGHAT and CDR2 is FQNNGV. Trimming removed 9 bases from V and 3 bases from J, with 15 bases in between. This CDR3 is CAREGQADYEQYF. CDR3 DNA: TGTGCCAGAGAGGGGCAGGCGGACTACGAGCAGTACTTC.

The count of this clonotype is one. CDR3 sequence (DNA): TGTGCCAGCAGCTTGGGTGCGGGGGATACGGGAACCCAGTACTTC. Its protein is CASSLGAGDTGTQYF. The chain couples TRBV5-6 to TRBJ2-5; 7 bases map to TRBD2. V was clipped by 0 bases and J by 8 bases; unmatched bases: 10. This CDR3 is 15 amino acids long. Per the germline V gene, CDR1 is SGHDT and CDR2 is YYEEEE.

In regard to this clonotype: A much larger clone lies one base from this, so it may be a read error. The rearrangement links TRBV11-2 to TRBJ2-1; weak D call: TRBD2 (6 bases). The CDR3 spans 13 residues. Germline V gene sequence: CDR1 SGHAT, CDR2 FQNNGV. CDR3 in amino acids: CASSRFPGGEQLF. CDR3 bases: TGTGCCAGCAGCCGATTTCCCGGGGGTGAGCAGTTATTC.

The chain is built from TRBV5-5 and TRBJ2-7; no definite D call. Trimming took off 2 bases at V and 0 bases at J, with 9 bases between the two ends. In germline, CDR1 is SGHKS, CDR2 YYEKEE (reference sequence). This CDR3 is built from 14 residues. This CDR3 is CASSFPRSSYEQYF. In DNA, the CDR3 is TGTGCCAGCAGCTTCCCTCGGAGCTCCTACGAGCAGTACTTC. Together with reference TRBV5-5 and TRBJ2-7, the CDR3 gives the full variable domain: DAGVTQSPTHLIKTRGQQVTLRCSPISGHKSVSWYQQVLGQGPQFIFQYYEKEERGRGNFPDRFSARQFPNYSSELNVNALLLGDSALYLCASSFPRSSYEQYFGPGTRLTVT.

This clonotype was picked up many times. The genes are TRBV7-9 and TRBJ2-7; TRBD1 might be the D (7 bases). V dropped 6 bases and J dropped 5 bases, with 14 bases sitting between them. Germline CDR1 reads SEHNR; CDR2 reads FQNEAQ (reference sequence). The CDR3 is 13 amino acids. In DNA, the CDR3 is TGTGCCAGCAGTACTCAGGGGGGCAACGAGCAGTACTTC. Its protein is CASSTQGGNEQYF.

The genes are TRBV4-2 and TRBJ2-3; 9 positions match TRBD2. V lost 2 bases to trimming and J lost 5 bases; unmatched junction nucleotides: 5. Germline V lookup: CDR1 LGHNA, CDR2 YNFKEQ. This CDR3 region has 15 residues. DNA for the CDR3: TGTGCCAGCAGCCAATCTAGCGGGGAAGGAGATACGCAGTATTTT. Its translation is CASSQSSGEGDTQYF.